The 31 T cell receptor beta chains in this list originate from one sample, sequenced in a study of blood T cell repertoires in COVID-19. Libraries were prepared by immunoSEQ multiplex PCR; TCRdb keeps only in-frame clonotypes and omits some of them. The table records more than 150,000 clones, roughly four fifths of them present only once. Source material: peripheral blood. The receptors originated from a human donor in a cohort sampled during active COVID-19.

This rearrangement joins TRBV5-1 to TRBJ1-5; 10 bases agree with TRBD1. The V segment lost 3 bases and the J segment 7 bases; nucleotides outside the gene matches: 7. This CDR3 has 15 amino acids. Germline V CDR1 and CDR2: SGHRS, YFSETQ. CDR3 nucleotides: TGCGCCAGCAGCTCCGGGACAGGGGCCTCCCAGCCCCAGCATTTT. Its translation is CASSSGTGASQPQHF.

The chain carries TRBV9 and TRBJ2-7, with D perhaps matching TRBD2 (5 bases). Per germline, CDR1 SGDLS and CDR2 YYNGEE. Between the trimmed V and J ends, which lost 2 bases and 0 bases, there was a span of 12 bases. The CDR3 has 15 residues. CDR3 nucleotides: TGTGCCAGCAGCGTCGGCTCGGGGAGCTCCTACGAGCAGTACTTC. Protein product: CASSVGSGSSYEQYF.

This clone was counted a few times. The genes are TRBV3-1 (or the pseudogene TRBV3-2) and TRBJ1-4; 8 bases are shared with TRBD1. CDR1 is LGHDT and CDR2 is YNNKEL in the germline V gene (reference sequence). The CDR3 extends over 17 amino acids. After removal of 4 bases from V and 4 bases from J, the junction contained 11 bases not matched to a gene. The CDR3 DNA reads TGTGCCAGCAGCCGTACCGCAATGGACAGGGTTAATGAAAAACTGTTTTTT. Amino acid sequence: CASSRTAMDRVNEKLFF.

The chain recombines TRBV30 with TRBJ1-2; D possibly corresponds to TRBD1 (5 bases). Trimming removed 4 bases from V and 6 bases from J, with 12 bases in between. Germline values: CDR1 GTSNPN, CDR2 SVGIG (reference sequence). This CDR3 region has 12 residues. CDR3 DNA: TGTGCCTGGATGGGCAGGGTCAATGGCTACACCTTC. Protein sequence: CAWMGRVNGYTF. The whole variable domain, filled in from reference TRBV30 and TRBJ1-2, reads SQTIHQWPATLVQPVGSPLSLECTVEGTSNPNLYWYRQAAGRGLQLLFYSVGIGQISSEVPQNLSASRPQDRQFILSSKKLLLSDSGFYLCAWMGRVNGYTFGSGTRLTVV.

The chain links TRBV20-1 to TRBJ2-2; D call uncertain. Germline lookup yields CDR1 DFQATT and CDR2 SNEGSKA (reference sequence). The CDR3 runs 11 residues. The ends were cut back, 6 bases at V and 7 bases at J, with 9 bases in the middle. CDR3 coding DNA: TGCAGTGCGAGTATTATCGGGGAGCTGTTTTTT. It translates to CSASIIGELFF.

The genes are TRBV5-1 and TRBJ1-2, with 9 bases lining up with TRBD1. V trimming: 0 bases; J trimming: 5 bases; junction bases outside the gene matches: 11. CDR3 length equals 17 residues. The germline CDR1 and CDR2 sequences are SGHRS and YFSETQ. CDR3 DNA: TGCGCCAGCAGCTTGGTTCGACAGGGGGTTCAAGAGTATGGCTACACCTTC. Translation: CASSLVRQGVQEYGYTF.

The CDR3 loop is CASSYDRLGRTNYGYTF. CDR3 in DNA: TGCGCCAGCAGCTACGACCGATTGGGGAGGACTAACTATGGCTACACCTTC. The chain joins TRBV5-1 to TRBJ1-2; the D is unclear. In germline, CDR1 is SGHRS, CDR2 YFSETQ. This CDR3 is built from 17 residues. V dropped 3 bases and J dropped 0 bases, with 18 bases sitting between them.

This chain uses TRBV3-1 (or the pseudogene TRBV3-2) with TRBJ2-3; 7 nucleotides agree with TRBD2. The germline V gene has CDR1 LGHDT and CDR2 YNNKEL (reference sequence). Trimming removed 3 bases from V and 2 bases from J; junction bases left unmatched: 5. This CDR3 spans 15 amino acids. In DNA, the CDR3 is TGTGCCAGCAGCCAGACCCTAGCGGACACAGATACGCAGTATTTT. The encoded protein is CASSQTLADTDTQYF.

This chain links TRBV5-8 with TRBJ1-2; 12 bases agree with TRBD1. The length of the CDR3 is 13 residues. CDR1 and CDR2 (germline): SGHTS, YDEGEE. Trimming removed 5 bases from V and 12 bases from J; junction bases left unmatched: 8. As DNA, the CDR3 is TGTGCCAGCAGACTGGGACAGGGGGCATTGGACACCTTC. Amino acid sequence: CASRLGQGALDTF. Looking up the rest from reference TRBV5-8 and TRBJ1-2 gives the full variable domain: EAGVTQSPTHLIKTRGQQATLRCSPISGHTSVYWYQQALGLGLQFLLWYDEGEERNRGNFPPRFSGRQFPNYSSELNVNALELEDSALYLCASRLGQGALDTFGSGTRLTVV.

The V and J genes are TRBV3-1 (or the pseudogene TRBV3-2) and TRBJ1-2, with TRBD1 matching over 8 bases. The CDR3 has 16 amino acids. V was pared by 3 bases and J by 5 bases, with 11 bases of the junction left unmatched. Germline V lookup: CDR1 LGHDT, CDR2 YNNKEL (reference sequence). CDR3: CASSHRTGTGLYGYTF. CDR3 nucleotide sequence: TGTGCCAGCAGCCACCGGACAGGGACGGGATTATATGGCTACACCTTC.

The count of this clone is one. This rearrangement joins TRBV5-1 to TRBJ2-7, with 11 bases fitting TRBD2. This CDR3 has 15 amino acids. Germline V CDR1 and CDR2: SGHRS, YFSETQ. After removal of 2 bases from V and 7 bases from J, the junction contained 8 bases not matched to a gene. CDR3 amino acids: CASSLLAGVEGEQYF. Here the CDR3 DNA reads TGCGCCAGCAGCTTACTAGCGGGGGTGGAGGGTGAGCAGTACTTC.

The table lists this clone with a count of one. The chain couples TRBV5-4 to TRBJ1-1, with 11 bases lining up with TRBD1. CDR1 and CDR2 (germline): SGHNT, YYREEE (reference sequence). This CDR3 region has 17 residues. V shed 4 bases, J shed 1 base, and the junction held 9 bases outside the gene matches. The CDR3 reads CASSALGQGATNTEAFF. In DNA form, the CDR3 reads TGTGCCAGCAGCGCTTTAGGACAGGGGGCTACGAACACTGAAGCTTTCTTT.

CDR3 sequence: CASKVLASGTDTQYF. CDR3 nucleotides: TGTGCCAGCAAGGTTTTGGCTAGCGGCACAGATACGCAGTATTTT. The chain couples TRBV2 to TRBJ2-3; tentatively, D is TRBD2 (6 bases). Between the trimmed V and J ends, which lost 7 bases and 1 base, there was a span of 15 bases. This CDR3 is built from 15 residues. Germline lookup yields CDR1 SNHLY and CDR2 FYNNEI.

The chain uses TRBV3-1 (or the pseudogene TRBV3-2) and TRBJ1-3, with TRBD1 matching over 11 bases. In germline, CDR1 is LGHDT, CDR2 YNNKEL (reference sequence). The CDR3 totals 17 residues. Trimming at V came to 4 bases and at J to 0 bases, leaving 5 bases not matched to a gene. CDR3: CASSRGTGGTSGNTIYF. CDR3 nucleotide sequence: TGTGCCAGCAGCCGTGGGACAGGGGGGACCTCTGGAAACACCATATATTTT.

The chain couples TRBV9 to TRBJ1-2; the match to TRBD1 covers 8 bases. The length of the CDR3 is 13 residues. Per the germline V gene, CDR1 is SGDLS and CDR2 is YYNGEE. Trimming cost V 3 bases and J 8 bases; bases outside gene matches: 6. The CDR3 nucleotides read TGTGCCAGCAGCGAGTCAGGGGGCTACGGCTACACCTTC. Its translation: CASSESGGYGYTF.

This chain links TRBV10-3 with TRBJ2-7, with a possible D match to TRBD1 (6 bases). Trimming removed 6 bases from V and 2 bases from J, with 17 bases in between. The V gene's germline CDR1 is ENHRY and CDR2 SYGVKD. The CDR3 totals 15 residues. The CDR3 here is CAIRTTGTPAYEQYF. The CDR3 DNA sequence: TGTGCCATCAGAACTACCGGGACACCCGCCTACGAGCAGTACTTC.

The rearrangement uses TRBV2 and TRBJ2-7; 10 bases line up with TRBD1. V trimming: 6 bases; J trimming: 6 bases; junction bases outside the gene matches: 14. CDR3 length: 16 amino acids. In germline, CDR1 is SNHLY, CDR2 FYNNEI. The CDR3 nucleotides read TGTGCCAGCAGGACGAGGACAGGGGGATTAGCGAGCGAGCAGTACTTC. The encoded protein is CASRTRTGGLASEQYF.

This chain uses TRBV6-6 with TRBJ2-5, with 11 bases matching TRBD2. J was trimmed by 4 bases and V by 0 bases; bases with no gene match: 4. The CDR3 sequence is 16 residues long. Germline V CDR1 and CDR2: MNHNY, SVGAGI (reference sequence). In nucleotides, the CDR3 is TGTGCCAGCAGTTACTCCGCAGGGACTAGCGGAGAGACCCAGTACTTC. Translating gives CASSYSAGTSGETQYF.

V is TRBV30 and J is TRBJ1-5, with a weak D call TRBD1 (5 bases). V dropped 5 bases and J dropped 4 bases, with 18 bases sitting between them. The length of the CDR3 is 15 residues. Germline CDR1 is GTSNPN and CDR2 is SVGIG (reference sequence). This CDR3 is CAWGRGRGFNQPQHF. In DNA form, the CDR3 reads TGTGCCTGGGGACGAGGACGGGGGTTTAATCAGCCCCAGCATTTT.

This clone was counted between two and nine times. The rearrangement links TRBV4-1 to TRBJ2-3, with 10 bases lining up with TRBD2. This CDR3 spans 16 amino acids. V trimming: 1 base; J trimming: 4 bases; junction bases outside the gene matches: 5. Germline V CDR1 and CDR2: MGHRA, YSYEKL. The CDR3 region has the DNA TGCGCCAGCAGCCAAGGAGCTAGCGGGGGTGCAGATACGCAGTATTTT. Amino acids: CASSQGASGGADTQYF.

The V gene is TRBV6-6, the J gene TRBJ1-2; D possibly corresponds to TRBD1 (5 bases). Trimming took 2 bases from V and 4 from J, leaving 11 bases between them. The CDR3 has 14 amino acids. CDR1 and CDR2 from the germline V gene are MNHNY and SVGAGI (reference sequence). The CDR3 sequence: CASSYAGEGYGYTF. DNA for the CDR3: TGTGCCAGCAGTTACGCGGGGGAGGGCTATGGCTACACCTTC.

This clone was counted a few times. Written as DNA, the CDR3 is TGTGCCAGCAGCTTAGGGGCGGGGGGACACCAGCCCCAGCATTTT. Amino acids: CASSLGAGGHQPQHF. The V call is TRBV7-8, the J call TRBJ1-5; D possibly corresponds to TRBD1 (6 bases). With 1 base removed from V and 7 bases from J, the gap between germline ends came to 14 bases. The CDR3 runs to 15 residues. Germline CDR1 is SGHVS and CDR2 is FQNEAQ. Full variable domain (remainder filled in from reference TRBV7-8 and TRBJ1-5): GAGVSQSPRYKVAKRGQDVALRCDPISGHVSLFWYQQALGQGPEFLTYFQNEAQLDKSGLPSDRFFAERPEGSVSTLKIQRTQQEDSAVYLCASSLGAGGHQPQHFGDGTRLSIL.

This chain connects TRBV12-2 to TRBJ1-4; the table's D call, TRBD1, has no DNA check behind it. TRBV12-2 is assigned pseudogene status. This CDR3 is 18 amino acids long. CDR3 protein: CASRSRDRESRTNEKLFF. In DNA, the CDR3 is TGTGCAAGTCGCTCCCGGGACAGGGAGTCGCGGACTAATGAAAAACTGTTTTTT.

This chain joins TRBV5-8 and TRBJ2-5; perhaps TRBD1 as D (5 bases). Germline V CDR1 and CDR2: SGHTS, YDEGEE. This CDR3 has 14 amino acids. Trimming left V 0 bases short and J 4 bases short, with 10 bases between. The CDR3 bases are TGTGCCAGCAGCTTGGTTGATAGGGGAGAGACCCAGTACTTC. The encoded protein is CASSLVDRGETQYF.

This chain connects TRBV5-1 to TRBJ1-2; 8 nucleotides match TRBD1. V trimming: 4 bases; J trimming: 6 bases; junction bases outside the gene matches: 5. The CDR3 consists of 13 residues. Germline CDR1 is SGHRS and CDR2 is YFSETQ. The CDR3, as DNA: TGCGCCAGCAGCCGACAGGGGCCAGATGGCTACACCTTC. Its translation is CASSRQGPDGYTF.

This chain connects TRBV15 to TRBJ1-5, with 8 bases lining up with TRBD1. The germline gives CDR1 LNHNV, CDR2 YYDKDF (reference sequence). The CDR3 is 16 residues long. The trim removed 0 bases at V and 4 bases at J, leaving 5 bases unmatched. The CDR3 here is CATSRDRGTGNQPQHF. CDR3 nucleotides: TGTGCCACCAGCAGAGATCGAGGGACAGGAAATCAGCCCCAGCATTTT.

The gene calls are TRBV7-8 and TRBJ2-5, with TRBD2 as a possible D gene (6 bases). The germline CDR1 and CDR2 sequences are SGHVS and FQNEAQ. Trimming stripped 2 bases from V and 5 bases from J, with 12 bases between. The CDR3 is made up of 14 amino acids. CDR3 bases: TGTGCCAGCAGCTTATCTGGGGGGTCGGAGACCCAGTACTTC. Translated, it gives CASSLSGGSETQYF.

The chain is built from TRBV30 and TRBJ1-4; the D gene is possibly TRBD1 (5 bases). Trimming took 5 bases from V and 6 from J, leaving 13 bases between them. Germline V CDR1 and CDR2: GTSNPN, SVGIG (reference sequence). The CDR3 spans 13 residues. CDR3 loop: CAWADSTYEKLFF. In DNA, the CDR3 is TGTGCCTGGGCCGACAGTACCTATGAAAAACTGTTTTTT.

This chain links TRBV11-2 with TRBJ1-2; no clear D gene. The V gene lost 5 bases and the J gene lost 6 bases, with 13 bases spanning the gap. Germline values: CDR1 SGHAT, CDR2 FQNNGV. The CDR3 covers 13 residues. The CDR3 region has the DNA TGTGCCAGCAGCCCTCTTCGGGAGAATGGCTACACCTTC. Its translation is CASSPLRENGYTF. Drawing the rest from reference TRBV11-2 and TRBJ1-2, the complete variable domain is EAGVAQSPRYKIIEKRQSVAFWCNPISGHATLYWYQQILGQGPKLLIQFQNNGVVDDSQLPKDRFSAERLKGVDSTLKIQPAKLEDSAVYLCASSPLRENGYTFGSGTRLTVV.

The J gene is TRBJ2-3, the V gene TRBV5-6; 9 bases are shared with TRBD2. The trim removed 4 bases at V and 6 bases at J, leaving 3 bases unmatched. The CDR3 runs to 13 residues. Germline lookup yields CDR1 SGHDT and CDR2 YYEEEE. In DNA form, the CDR3 reads TGTGCCAGCAGCCAGGGACTAGCTGATACGCAGTATTTT. This translates into CASSQGLADTQYF. Using reference TRBV5-6 and TRBJ2-3 for the parts outside the CDR3, the full variable domain is DAGVTQSPTHLIKTRGQQVTLRCSPKSGHDTVSWYQQALGQGPQFIFQYYEEEERQRGNFPDRFSGHQFPNYSSELNVNALLLGDSALYLCASSQGLADTQYFGPGTRLTVL.

This chain joins TRBV19 and TRBJ1-5; no clear D. V was cut by 5 bases and J by 0 bases, with 23 bases left in between. CDR1 LNHDA and CDR2 SQIVND come from the germline V gene (reference sequence). CDR3 length equals 19 residues. CDR3: CASSQKVRFEGDSNQPQHF. CDR3 nucleotides: TGTGCCAGTAGTCAAAAAGTCAGGTTTGAGGGAGATAGCAATCAGCCCCAGCATTTT.